What follows are 27 T cell receptor beta chains derived from one specimen sequenced in a study of T cell responses to AZD1222 COVID-19 vaccine. Produced via immunoSEQ multiplex PCR; TCRdb's table is partial and in-frame only. Of 100,000 to 150,000 clones listed, about nine tenths are singletons. Sequenced material: peripheral blood, taken on day 0 of AZD1222 vaccination. The receptors originated from an adult in good health.

The rearrangement uses TRBV11-3 and TRBJ1-1; possibly TRBD1 for D (5 bases). CDR1 and CDR2 (germline): SGHNT, YENEEA. Trimming shortened V by 4 bases and J by 6 bases, and 15 bases separated the two germline ends. CDR3 length: 14 amino acids. CDR3 loop: CASSSRGGYAEAFF. The CDR3 bases are TGTGCCAGCAGCTCCCGGGGGGGGTACGCTGAAGCTTTCTTT.

J is TRBJ2-2 and V is TRBV7-3; TRBD1 is a possible D gene (6 bases). The germline CDR1 and CDR2 sequences are SGHTA and FQGTGA. There are 16 residues in the CDR3. Between the trimmed V and J ends, which lost 1 base and 5 bases, there was a span of 14 bases. CDR3 sequence reads: CASSLIQGPGTGELFF. The CDR3 DNA is TGTGCCAGCAGCTTAATCCAGGGGCCGGGTACCGGGGAGCTGTTTTTT.

This clone was seen just once. The CDR3 nucleotides are TGTGCCAGTGAACAGGGGGCTGGAAACACCATATATTTT. It is translated as CASEQGAGNTIYF. J is TRBJ1-3 and V is TRBV19, with TRBD1 matching over 8 bases. After removal of 8 bases from V and 2 bases from J, the junction contained 2 bases not matched to a gene. The CDR3 totals 13 residues. Per germline, CDR1 LNHDA and CDR2 SQIVND (reference sequence).

The count of this clone is one. At the DNA level, this CDR3 is encoded by other sequences in the same sample as well. The V and J genes are TRBV5-1 and TRBJ1-1; 9 bases fit TRBD1. The germline CDR1 and CDR2 sequences are SGHRS and YFSETQ. Trimming took 5 bases from V and 7 from J; bases not matched to a gene: 3. The CDR3 is 12 residues long. The CDR3 DNA is TGCGCCAGCAGTCGGACAGGGGATGAAGCTTTCTTT. Translating it yields CASSRTGDEAFF.

This chain uses TRBV19 with TRBJ2-1; TRBD2 matches at 8 bases. The CDR3 covers 19 residues. Germline trimming cut 0 bases from V and 3 bases from J; bases unmatched to any gene: 13. The germline V gene has CDR1 LNHDA and CDR2 SQIVND (reference sequence). CDR3 residues: CASSIDWGSGGVFYNEQFF. CDR3 coding DNA: TGTGCCAGTAGTATAGACTGGGGTTCCGGGGGGGTCTTCTACAATGAGCAGTTCTTC. Full variable domain (missing parts from reference TRBV19 and TRBJ2-1): DGGITQSPKYLFRKEGQNVTLSCEQNLNHDAMYWYRQDPGQGLRLIYYSQIVNDFQKGDIAEGYSVSREKKESFPLTVTSAQKNPTAFYLCASSIDWGSGGVFYNEQFFGPGTRLTVL.

In its sample, this clone was seen a few times. V gene TRBV7-2 combines with J gene TRBJ2-7, with D unresolved. V gave up 5 bases and J gave up 6 bases, with 11 bases separating them. This CDR3 contains 12 residues. CDR1 and CDR2 (germline): SGHTA, FQGNSA. CDR3: CASSVYPPEQYF. The DNA for the CDR3 is TGTGCCAGCAGCGTTTACCCTCCCGAGCAGTACTTC.

V gene TRBV5-1 combines with J gene TRBJ2-7; 7 bases align to TRBD2. The CDR3 runs 17 residues. Trimming at V came to 0 bases and at J to 1 base, leaving 10 bases not matched to a gene. CDR1 is SGHRS and CDR2 is YFSETQ in the germline V gene. This CDR3 reads CASSLDVGGSGSYEQYF. CDR3 bases: TGCGCCAGCAGCTTGGATGTGGGGGGGAGCGGTTCCTACGAGCAGTACTTC.

The chain joins TRBV24-1 to TRBJ2-1; 9 bases are a match to TRBD1. The J segment lost 6 bases and the V segment lost 9 bases, leaving 20 bases of the junction unmatched. This CDR3 has 18 amino acids. Germline CDR1 is KGHDR and CDR2 is SFDVKD. The DNA of the CDR3 is TGTGCCACCGTGGGACAGGGTAGGGGCCCAACTCTGCGCAATGAGCAGTTCTTC. Protein sequence: CATVGQGRGPTLRNEQFF.

V is TRBV6-5 and J is TRBJ1-2, with D perhaps TRBD1 (5 bases). The CDR3 totals 14 residues. Germline V gene lookup returns CDR1 MNHEY and CDR2 SVGAGI. Between the trimmed V and J ends, which lost 7 bases and 3 bases, there was a span of 15 bases. The CDR3 protein is CASTGTTPYYGYTF. For the CDR3, the DNA is TGTGCCAGCACCGGGACGACGCCCTACTATGGCTACACCTTC.

The V gene is TRBV7-2, the J gene TRBJ1-1; TRBD1 matches at 7 bases. The germline V gene encodes CDR1 SGHTA and CDR2 FQGNSA. The CDR3 is made up of 14 amino acids. J gave up 4 bases and V 1 base, and 3 bases lay outside the gene matches. The chain's CDR3 is CASSLGPGGTEAFF. Written as DNA, the CDR3 is TGTGCCAGCAGCTTAGGTCCAGGGGGCACTGAAGCTTTCTTT.

The chain employs TRBV29-1 and TRBJ2-7; the match to TRBD1 covers 8 bases. The CDR3 length is 15 residues. With V trimmed by 4 bases and J by 2 bases, 10 bases remained unmatched. Germline V gene data show CDR1 as SQVTM and CDR2 as ANQGSEA. The CDR3: CSVGGLTGEAYEQYF. The CDR3 coding sequence is TGCAGCGTTGGGGGTTTGACAGGGGAGGCCTACGAGCAGTACTTC.

The chain has TRBV29-1 and TRBJ1-3; no firm D call. Trimming stripped 2 bases from V and 0 bases from J, with 5 bases between. The CDR3 contains 13 residues. Per germline, CDR1 SQVTM and CDR2 ANQGSEA. In DNA form, the CDR3 reads TGCAGCGTTGAACCCAGCTCTGGAAACACCATATATTTT. Its translation is CSVEPSSGNTIYF.

This chain uses TRBV28 with TRBJ2-7; 7 bases map to TRBD1. CDR1 and CDR2 from the germline V gene are MDHEN and SYDVKM. CDR3 length equals 16 residues. V lost 5 bases to trimming and J lost 4 bases; unmatched junction nucleotides: 14. The CDR3 here is CASSDRDPLQGYEQYF. CDR3 nucleotide sequence: TGTGCCAGCAGTGACAGGGATCCCCTCCAAGGGTACGAGCAGTACTTC.

This chain joins TRBV6-1 and TRBJ1-5, with D possibly matching TRBD1 (5 bases). The CDR3 runs 13 residues. V was clipped by 7 bases and J by 4 bases, with 11 bases between them. CDR1 and CDR2 (germline): MNHNS, SASEGT. The CDR3 bases are TGTGCCAGCACGCCCGGGGGGAATCAGCCCCAGCATTTT. Its protein product is CASTPGGNQPQHF.

The chain recombines TRBV5-1 with TRBJ1-4; 9 bases match TRBD1. This CDR3 is 16 amino acids long. With V trimmed by 0 bases and J by 7 bases, 7 bases remained unmatched. Germline V CDR1 and CDR2: SGHRS, YFSETQ. The CDR3 region is CASSLVDGTGSEKLFF. The CDR3 DNA reads as TGCGCCAGCAGCTTGGTGGACGGGACAGGGTCTGAAAAACTGTTTTTT.

The chain couples TRBV5-1 to TRBJ2-3; D ambiguous. The CDR3 length is 14 residues. Germline V CDR1 and CDR2: SGHRS, YFSETQ. Trimming stripped 2 bases from V and 10 bases from J, with 17 bases between. The CDR3 sequence is CASSLVETPLAQYF. The CDR3 bases are TGCGCCAGCAGCTTAGTGGAGACCCCTTTGGCGCAGTATTTT. The whole variable domain, filled in from reference TRBV5-1 and TRBJ2-3, reads KAGVTQTPRYLIKTRGQQVTLSCSPISGHRSVSWYQQTPGQGLQFLFEYFSETQRNKGNFPGRFSGRQFSNSRSEMNVSTLELGDSALYLCASSLVETPLAQYFGPGTRLTVL.

The chain couples TRBV7-8 to TRBJ2-1; 8 bases agree with TRBD2. This CDR3 is 15 amino acids long. V dropped 0 bases and J dropped 5; count of bases not matched to a gene: 3. CDR1 and CDR2 (germline): SGHVS, FQNEAQ. CDR3 DNA: TGTGCCAGCAGCTTAGCGGCTAGCGGGCACAATGAGCAGTTCTTC. As protein: CASSLAASGHNEQFF.

The rearrangement joins TRBV7-9 to TRBJ2-3; 7 nucleotides align to TRBD1. This CDR3 is 16 amino acids long. Trimming at V came to 4 bases and at J to 0 bases, leaving 7 bases not matched to a gene. The germline V gene has CDR1 SEHNR and CDR2 FQNEAQ (reference sequence). The CDR3 coding sequence is TGTGCCAGCAGCTCCCCGGACAGGACTAGCACAGATACGCAGTATTTT. This codes for CASSSPDRTSTDTQYF. The variable domain in full, with the rest retrieved from reference TRBV7-9 and TRBJ2-3, is DTGVSQNPRHKITKRGQNVTFRCDPISEHNRLYWYRQTLGQGPEFLTYFQNEAQLEKSRLLSDRFSAERPKGSFSTLEIQRTEQGDSAMYLCASSSPDRTSTDTQYFGPGTRLTVL.

V usage is TRBV13 and J usage is TRBJ1-5; D gene unclear. The CDR3 is 13 amino acids. Trimming pared 0 bases from V and 5 bases from J, leaving 5 bases between. Germline-derived CDR1 and CDR2 are PRHDT and FYEKMQ (reference sequence). The CDR3 DNA follows: TGTGCCAGCAGCTTAGGCGGGTATCAGCCCCAGCATTTT. This codes for CASSLGGYQPQHF.

This chain uses TRBV9 with TRBJ1-1, with a possible D match to TRBD1 (5 bases). The CDR3 length is 13 residues. The V end was cut by 3 bases, the J end by 1 base, with 7 bases between. CDR1 is SGDLS, CDR2 YYNGEE, per germline. The CDR3 coding sequence is TGTGCCAGCAGCGGTGGGACGAACACTGAAGCTTTCTTT. This encodes CASSGGTNTEAFF.

The J gene is TRBJ1-1, the V gene TRBV15, with 9 bases matching TRBD1. The CDR3 runs to 17 residues. Germline CDR1 is LNHNV and CDR2 is YYDKDF (reference sequence). The trim removed 1 base at V and 3 bases at J, leaving 9 bases unmatched. The CDR3 nucleotides are TGTGCCACCAGCAGAGGAGTGATGGGACAGGGATACACTGAAGCTTTCTTT. The encoded protein is CATSRGVMGQGYTEAFF.

The chain couples TRBV27 to TRBJ1-1; 9 nucleotides match TRBD1. V gave up 5 bases and J gave up 0 bases; unmatched junction bases: 4. From germline, CDR1 is MNHEY and CDR2 SMNVEV (reference sequence). The CDR3 extends over 15 amino acids. This CDR3 is CASSLTGGLNTEAFF. The CDR3 DNA reads as TGTGCCAGCAGTCTCACAGGGGGCTTGAACACTGAAGCTTTCTTT.

The chain has TRBV6-5 and TRBJ1-5, with D maybe TRBD1 (6 bases). Trimming took off 8 bases at V and 9 bases at J, with 17 bases between the two ends. Germline V CDR1 and CDR2: MNHEY, SVGAGI. The CDR3 sequence is 13 residues long. The CDR3 nucleotides read TGTGCCAGCGGTCCCCCAGGGGTAAGGCCCCAGCATTTT. Protein product: CASGPPGVRPQHF.

The chain recombines TRBV5-1 with TRBJ1-1, with D tentatively TRBD1 (5 bases). V lost 6 bases, J lost 6 bases, and 18 bases lay in between. The CDR3 consists of 14 residues. The V gene's germline CDR1 is SGHRS and CDR2 YFSETQ. CDR3 DNA: TGCGCCAGCATGGGAAGGGCCGGGGGGGCTGAAGCTTTCTTT. Protein: CASMGRAGGAEAFF. Full variable domain (remainder filled in from reference TRBV5-1 and TRBJ1-1): KAGVTQTPRYLIKTRGQQVTLSCSPISGHRSVSWYQQTPGQGLQFLFEYFSETQRNKGNFPGRFSGRQFSNSRSEMNVSTLELGDSALYLCASMGRAGGAEAFFGQGTRLTVV.

The J gene is TRBJ2-3, the V gene TRBV18; possibly TRBD2 for D (7 bases). V lost 0 bases, J lost 4 bases, and 11 bases lay in between. The V gene's germline CDR1 is KGHSH and CDR2 LQKENI. The CDR3 consists of 15 residues. CDR3 residues: CASSPPEGGPDTQYF. The CDR3 DNA reads TGTGCCAGCTCACCACCGGAGGGGGGGCCAGATACGCAGTATTTT.

The V call is TRBV6-5, the J call TRBJ2-1, with TRBD2 matching 8 bases. The ends lost 2 bases at V and 6 bases at J; junction bases unmatched: 6. This CDR3 region has 15 residues. Germline V gene sequence: CDR1 MNHEY, CDR2 SVGAGI. The CDR3 protein is CASSYRREDRNEQFF. The CDR3 DNA reads as TGTGCCAGCAGTTACCGGCGGGAGGACCGCAATGAGCAGTTCTTC.

This chain joins TRBV27 and TRBJ2-3; D is unresolved. This CDR3 is built from 14 residues. The germline V gene has CDR1 MNHEY and CDR2 SMNVEV (reference sequence). V was shortened by 1 base and J by 1 base, with 6 bases between the two germline ends. The DNA for the CDR3 is TGTGCCAGCAGTTTATACGGCCGCACAGATACGCAGTATTTT. It is translated as CASSLYGRTDTQYF.